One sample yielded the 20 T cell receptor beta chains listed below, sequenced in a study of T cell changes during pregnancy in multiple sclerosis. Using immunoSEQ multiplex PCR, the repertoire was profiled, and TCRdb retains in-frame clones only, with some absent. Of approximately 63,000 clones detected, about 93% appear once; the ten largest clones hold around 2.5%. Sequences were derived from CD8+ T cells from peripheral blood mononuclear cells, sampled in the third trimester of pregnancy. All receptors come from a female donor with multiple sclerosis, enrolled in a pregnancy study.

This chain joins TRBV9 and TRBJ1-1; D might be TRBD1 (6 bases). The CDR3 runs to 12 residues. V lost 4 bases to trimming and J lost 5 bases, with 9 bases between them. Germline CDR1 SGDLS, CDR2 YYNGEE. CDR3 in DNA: TGTGCCAGCAGCCCCCAGGGGACTGAAGCTTTCTTT. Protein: CASSPQGTEAFF.

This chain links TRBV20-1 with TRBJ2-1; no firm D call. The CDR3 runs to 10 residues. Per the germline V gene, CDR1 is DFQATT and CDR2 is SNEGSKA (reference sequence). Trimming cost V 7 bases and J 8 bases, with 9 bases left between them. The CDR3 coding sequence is TGCAGTGTTGAGATCGATGAGCAGTTCTTC. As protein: CSVEIDEQFF.

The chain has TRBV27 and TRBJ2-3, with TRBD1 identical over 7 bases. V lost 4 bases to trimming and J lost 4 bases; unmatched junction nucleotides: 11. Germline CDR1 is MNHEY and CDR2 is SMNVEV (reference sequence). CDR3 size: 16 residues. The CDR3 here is CASSSRQGFTADTQYF. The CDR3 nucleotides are TGTGCCAGCAGTTCCCGACAGGGATTCACGGCAGATACGCAGTATTTT.

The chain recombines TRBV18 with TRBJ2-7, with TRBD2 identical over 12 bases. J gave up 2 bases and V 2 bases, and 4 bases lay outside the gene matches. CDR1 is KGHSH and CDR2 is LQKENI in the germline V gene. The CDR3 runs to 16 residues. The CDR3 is CASSPTGLAGTYEQYF. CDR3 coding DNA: TGTGCCAGCTCACCAACTGGACTAGCGGGAACCTACGAGCAGTACTTC.

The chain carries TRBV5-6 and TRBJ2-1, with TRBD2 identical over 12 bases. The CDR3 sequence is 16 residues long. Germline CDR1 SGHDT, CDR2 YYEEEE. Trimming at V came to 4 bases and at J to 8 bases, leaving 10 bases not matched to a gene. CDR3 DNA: TGTGCCAGCAGCCAACTGACTAGCGGGAGCTTCGATGAGCAGTTCTTC. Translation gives CASSQLTSGSFDEQFF.

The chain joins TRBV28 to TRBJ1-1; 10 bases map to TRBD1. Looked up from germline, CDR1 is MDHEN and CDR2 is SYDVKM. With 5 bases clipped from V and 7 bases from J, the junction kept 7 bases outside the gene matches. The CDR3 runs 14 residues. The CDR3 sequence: CASSEWTGGNEAFF. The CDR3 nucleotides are TGTGCCAGCAGTGAATGGACAGGGGGTAATGAAGCTTTCTTT.

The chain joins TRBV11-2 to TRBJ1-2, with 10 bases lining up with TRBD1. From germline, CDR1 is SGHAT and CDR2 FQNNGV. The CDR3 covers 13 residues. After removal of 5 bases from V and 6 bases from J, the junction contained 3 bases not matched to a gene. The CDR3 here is CASSVGTGDGYTF. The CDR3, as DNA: TGTGCCAGCAGCGTCGGGACAGGGGATGGCTACACCTTC.

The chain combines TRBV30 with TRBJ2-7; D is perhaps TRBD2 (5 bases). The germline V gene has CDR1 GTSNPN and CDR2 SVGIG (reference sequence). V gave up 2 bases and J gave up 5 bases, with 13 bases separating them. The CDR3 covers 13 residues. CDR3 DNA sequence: TGTGCCTGGAGTTCCGGGAATAGGGACGAGCAGTACTTC. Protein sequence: CAWSSGNRDEQYF.

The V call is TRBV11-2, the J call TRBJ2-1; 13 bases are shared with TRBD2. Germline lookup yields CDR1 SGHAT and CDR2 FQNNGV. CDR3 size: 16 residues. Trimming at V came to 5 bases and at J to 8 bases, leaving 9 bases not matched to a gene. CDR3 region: CASSLRTSGSLYEQFF. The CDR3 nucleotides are TGTGCCAGCAGCCTCCGGACTAGCGGGAGTTTATATGAGCAGTTCTTC.

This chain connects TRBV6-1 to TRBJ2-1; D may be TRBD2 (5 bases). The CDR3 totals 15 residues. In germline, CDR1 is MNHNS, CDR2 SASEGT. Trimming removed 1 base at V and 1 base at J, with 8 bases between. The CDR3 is CASSEGSGSYNEQFF. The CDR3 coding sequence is TGTGCCAGCAGTGAAGGGTCGGGATCCTACAATGAGCAGTTCTTC.

CDR3 DNA: TGTGCCAGTATCGTCTCTTTCTGGGAGGAGGGTGGCTACACCTTC. This sequence encodes CASIVSFWEEGGYTF. V usage is TRBV19 and J usage is TRBJ1-2; the D is unclear. V lost 7 bases and J 7 bases, leaving 22 bases between the germline ends. From germline, CDR1 is LNHDA and CDR2 SQIVND (reference sequence). The CDR3 loop spans 15 amino acids.

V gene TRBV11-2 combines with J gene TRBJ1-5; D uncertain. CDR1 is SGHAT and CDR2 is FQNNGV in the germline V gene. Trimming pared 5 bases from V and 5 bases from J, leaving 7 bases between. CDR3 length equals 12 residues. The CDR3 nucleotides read TGTGCCAGCAGCCATCGGGATCAGCCCCAGCATTTT. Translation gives CASSHRDQPQHF.

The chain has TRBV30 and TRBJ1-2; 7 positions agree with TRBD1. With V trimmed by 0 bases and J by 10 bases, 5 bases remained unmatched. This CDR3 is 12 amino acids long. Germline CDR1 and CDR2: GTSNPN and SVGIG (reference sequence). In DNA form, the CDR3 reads TGTGCCTGGAGTGTAGGCAGGGGGACCTACACCTTC. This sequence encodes CAWSVGRGTYTF. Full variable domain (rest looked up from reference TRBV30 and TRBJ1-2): SQTIHQWPATLVQPVGSPLSLECTVEGTSNPNLYWYRQAAGRGLQLLFYSVGIGQISSEVPQNLSASRPQDRQFILSSKKLLLSDSGFYLCAWSVGRGTYTFGSGTRLTVV.

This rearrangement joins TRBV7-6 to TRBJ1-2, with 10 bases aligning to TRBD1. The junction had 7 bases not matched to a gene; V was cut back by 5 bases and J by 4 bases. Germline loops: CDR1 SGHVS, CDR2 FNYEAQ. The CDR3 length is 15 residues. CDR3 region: CASSPTTGGFYGYTF. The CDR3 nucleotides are TGTGCCAGCAGCCCAACGACAGGGGGCTTCTATGGCTACACCTTC.

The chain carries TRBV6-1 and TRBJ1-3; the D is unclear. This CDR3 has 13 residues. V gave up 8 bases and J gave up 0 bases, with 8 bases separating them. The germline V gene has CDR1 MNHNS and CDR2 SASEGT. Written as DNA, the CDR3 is TGTGCCAGCGGGCCCTCCTCTGGAAACACCATATATTTT. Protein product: CASGPSSGNTIYF.

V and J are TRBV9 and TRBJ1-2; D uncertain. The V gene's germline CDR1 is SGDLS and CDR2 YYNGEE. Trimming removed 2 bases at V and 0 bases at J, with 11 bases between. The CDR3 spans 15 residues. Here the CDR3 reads CASSVGSGANYGYTF. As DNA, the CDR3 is TGTGCCAGCAGCGTGGGTTCAGGCGCTAACTATGGCTACACCTTC.

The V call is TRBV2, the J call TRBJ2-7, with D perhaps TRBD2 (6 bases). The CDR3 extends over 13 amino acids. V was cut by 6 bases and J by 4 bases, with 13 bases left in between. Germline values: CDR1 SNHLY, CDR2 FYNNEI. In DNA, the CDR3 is TGTGCCAGCAGGGAGGAGGGACGTTACGAGCAGTACTTC. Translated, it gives CASREEGRYEQYF.

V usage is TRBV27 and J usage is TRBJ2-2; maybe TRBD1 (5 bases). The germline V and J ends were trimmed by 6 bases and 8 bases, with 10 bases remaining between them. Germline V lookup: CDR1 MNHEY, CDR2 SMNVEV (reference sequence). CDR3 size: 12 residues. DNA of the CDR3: TGTGCCAGCAGCAGGGCGCTTGGGGAGCTGTTTTTT. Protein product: CASSRALGELFF.

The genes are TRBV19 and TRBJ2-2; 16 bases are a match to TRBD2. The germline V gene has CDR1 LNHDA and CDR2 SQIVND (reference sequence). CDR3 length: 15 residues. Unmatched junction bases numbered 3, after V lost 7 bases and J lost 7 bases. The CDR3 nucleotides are TGTGCCAGTACGGGACTAGCGGGAGGGGACGGGGAGCTGTTTTTT. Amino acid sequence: CASTGLAGGDGELFF.

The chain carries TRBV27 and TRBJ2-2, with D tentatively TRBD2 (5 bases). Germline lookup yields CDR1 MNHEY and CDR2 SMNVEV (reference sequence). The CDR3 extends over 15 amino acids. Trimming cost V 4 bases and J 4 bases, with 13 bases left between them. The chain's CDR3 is CASSWGAYLTGELFF. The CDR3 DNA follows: TGTGCCAGCAGTTGGGGAGCGTATCTCACCGGGGAGCTGTTTTTT.